This T cell receptor (beta chain) originates from a study of PD-1 blockade in classical Hodgkin lymphoma. All the patients suffered relapse after autologous stem cell transplantation, and brentuximab vedotin exposure differed. Sequenced by immunoSEQ multiplex PCR; TCRdb stores in-frame clones only, minus some. The table has fewer than 50,000 clones, 86% seen once; the top ten hold 5.5%. The germline CDR1 and CDR2 sequences are LGHNA and YSLEER. The CDR3 has 14 residues. V lost 0 bases and J lost 6, with 10 bases in between. This sequence was found in a human donor with classical Hodgkin lymphoma. Sample: peripheral blood mononuclear cells (PBMCs), taken before the second cycle of nivolumab. The chain is built from TRBV4-3 and TRBJ2-3; D not certain. CDR3 sequence (DNA): TGCGCCAGCAGCCAAGATTGGGCGACGGATACGCAGTATTTT. It codes for CASSQDWATDTQYF.